This TCR beta chain emerged from a study of blood T cell repertoires in COVID-19. Study as a whole: Acute and convalescent COVID-19 samples came from the United States, Italy and Spain.

In the study's own analysis: Estimation of nucleated cell counts relied on the amplification of reference gene primers. Using immunoSEQ multiplex PCR, the repertoire was profiled, and TCRdb retains in-frame clones only, with some absent. From that table come the V and J calls and clone size; the DNA was used to work out D and trimming. The table shows about 64,000 clones, with around nine tenths occurring only once. The length of the CDR3 is 11 residues. The sequence came from an elderly woman with active COVID-19. The chain has TRBV12-2 and TRBJ2-4; the DNA was not used to check the table's D call, TRBD2. TRBV12-2 is a pseudogene. The source material was peripheral blood. CDR3 residues: CAVRGENIQYF. CDR3 coding DNA: TGTGCAGTTCGCGGAGAAAACATTCAGTACTTC.